The 28 T cell receptor beta chains listed next were all sequenced from one sample in a study of blood T cells in healthy people across ages. A second PCR, run for about 7 to 11 cycles, used a sample-barcoded 5' primer plus a J-beta primer mix. From the 5' RACE reads, TCRdb called clonotypes with MiXCR, one entry per CDR3 protein. The table has more than 600,000 distinct CDR3 sequences, around 25% seen once. These data are also associated with another study on T cells of mothers and their children.

The sample consisted of blood. The receptors were sampled from a boy between 10 and 17 years old in good health.

The chain employs TRBV29-1 and TRBJ1-4; TRBD1 aligns across 10 bases. J lost 6 bases, V lost 7 bases, and 5 bases had no gene match. The CDR3 is 13 residues long. Per the germline V gene, CDR1 is SQVTM and CDR2 is ANQGSEA. CDR3 sequence (DNA): TGCAGCGCCTCCGGGACAGGGGATGAAAAACTGTTTTTT. Its protein is CSASGTGDEKLFF.

This chain links TRBV7-9 with TRBJ2-4, with D possibly being TRBD1 or TRBD2 (6 bases each). Germline-derived CDR1 and CDR2 are SEHNR and FQNEAQ (reference sequence). CDR3 length equals 13 residues. V was clipped by 6 bases and J by 8 bases, with 14 bases between them. The CDR3 nucleotides are TGTGCCAGCAGGCTGGAGGGGGAAGACATTCAGTACTTC. Protein product: CASRLEGEDIQYF.

This clonotype was counted between two and nine times. CDR3 sequence: CASSETASYGYTF. The CDR3 DNA is TGTGCCAGCAGCGAGACAGCCTCCTATGGCTACACCTTC. This chain connects TRBV2 to TRBJ1-2; possible D gene TRBD1, 5 bases. The CDR3 is 13 residues long. Germline V lookup: CDR1 SNHLY, CDR2 FYNNEI. V lost 6 bases, J lost 4 bases, and 12 bases lay in between.

The chain links TRBV5-1 to TRBJ2-7; 8 bases match TRBD1. The CDR3 totals 14 residues. With V trimmed by 4 bases and J by 5 bases, 8 bases remained unmatched. The germline gives CDR1 SGHRS, CDR2 YFSETQ. This CDR3 is CASSERQGLNEQYF. As DNA, the CDR3 is TGCGCCAGCAGCGAAAGACAGGGGTTGAACGAGCAGTACTTC. Using reference TRBV5-1 and TRBJ2-7 for the parts outside the CDR3, the full variable domain is KAGVTQTPRYLIKTRGQQVTLSCSPISGHRSVSWYQQTPGQGLQFLFEYFSETQRNKGNFPGRFSGRQFSNSRSEMNVSTLELGDSALYLCASSERQGLNEQYFGPGTRLTVT.

In this sample, this clonotype turned up a few times. The rearrangement joins TRBV29-1 to TRBJ2-5, with a weak D call TRBD1 (8 bases). The germline V and J ends were trimmed by 1 base and 1 base, with 16 bases remaining between them. The CDR3 runs to 16 residues. The V gene's germline CDR1 is SQVTM and CDR2 ANQGSEA. CDR3: CSVEATDREGQETQYF. The CDR3 DNA reads TGCAGCGTTGAAGCTACGGACAGGGAGGGCCAAGAGACCCAGTACTTC.

V gene TRBV6-1 combines with J gene TRBJ1-1, with a tentative D call TRBD1 (6 bases). The length of the CDR3 is 15 residues. V lost 7 bases to trimming and J lost 4 bases, with 19 bases between them. CDR1 MNHNS and CDR2 SASEGT come from the germline V gene. The CDR3 protein is CASTIHRDTGTEAFF. The DNA for the CDR3 is TGTGCCAGCACCATCCACCGGGACACGGGCACTGAAGCTTTCTTT.

This clonotype was recorded many times. The chain carries TRBV12-3 or TRBV12-4 and TRBJ2-5; perhaps TRBD2 as D (5 bases). The CDR3 has 13 residues. The V end was cut by 6 bases, the J end by 4 bases, with 12 bases between. The CDR3 region is CASSFGLRETQYF. The CDR3 nucleotides read TGTGCCAGCAGCTTCGGACTGAGAGAGACCCAGTACTTC.

V gene TRBV11-2 combines with J gene TRBJ2-3; D perhaps matches TRBD2 (5 bases). Trimming stripped 5 bases from V and 6 bases from J, with 12 bases between. Germline V CDR1 and CDR2: SGHAT, FQNNGV. This CDR3 spans 13 amino acids. The CDR3 spells CASSALLGDTQYF. The CDR3 DNA reads TGTGCCAGCAGCGCCCTACTAGGGGATACGCAGTATTTT.

The CDR3 DNA is TGTGCCAGCAATGGCGGAAGTTCCTCTTACAATGAGCAGTTCTTC. As protein: CASNGGSSSYNEQFF. The V call is TRBV2, the J call TRBJ2-1; D is unresolved. The CDR3 length is 15 residues. Germline CDR1 reads SNHLY; CDR2 reads FYNNEI. The V and J ends lost 7 bases and 4 bases respectively, with 17 bases between them.

This clonotype was seen a handful of times. The chain is built from TRBV28 and TRBJ1-1, with D unclear. V was clipped by 6 bases and J by 3 bases, with 5 bases between them. The CDR3 length is 11 residues. Germline lookup yields CDR1 MDHEN and CDR2 SYDVKM. DNA of the CDR3: TGTGCCAGCAGGGCTTACACTGAAGCTTTCTTT. As protein: CASRAYTEAFF.

This clonotype was observed a few times. V usage is TRBV29-1 and J usage is TRBJ2-5, with D unclear. Near its end, the DNA agrees better with TRBJ2-7, so the J call may be wrong. CDR3 length equals 13 residues. Germline V gives CDR1 SQVTM, CDR2 ANQGSEA. The chain's CDR3 is CSVKGPILYEQYF. The DNA for the CDR3 is TGCAGCGTTAAAGGTCCCATTCTCTACGAGCAGTACTTC.

A word on this clonotype: At one end, the junction sequence differs from germline, possibly due to a read error. The chain is built from TRBV7-4 and TRBJ2-7, with 7 bases fitting TRBD1. In germline, CDR1 is SGHVT, CDR2 SQSDAQ. This CDR3 region has 18 residues. The CDR3 sequence is CACRRTSTGTGSGYEQYF. CDR3 DNA sequence: TGTGCCTGCAGGAGAACGTCGACAGGGACGGGCTCTGGCTACGAGCAGTACTTC. Together with reference TRBV7-4 and TRBJ2-7, the CDR3 gives the full variable domain: GAGVSQSPRYKVAKRGRDVALRCDSISGHVTLYWYRQTLGQGSEVLTYSQSDAQRDKSGRPSGRFSAERPERSVSTLKIQRTEQGDSAVYLCACRRTSTGTGSGYEQYFGPGTRLTVT.

This clonotype was detected a few times. The J gene is TRBJ2-5, the V gene TRBV20-1; possibly TRBD1 for D (6 bases). The CDR3 covers 12 residues. Deletions cut 2 bases from V and 11 bases from J, with 15 bases between. Looked up from germline, CDR1 is DFQATT and CDR2 is SNEGSKA (reference sequence). In nucleotides, the CDR3 is TGCAGTGCTAGAAGGGACACCTTTGAGCAGTACTTC. Translated: CSARRDTFEQYF.

This clonotype was observed a handful of times. This chain links TRBV4-3 with TRBJ2-1; D gene unclear. The germline V gene encodes CDR1 LGHNA and CDR2 YSLEER. The CDR3 is 13 amino acids. Trimming shortened V by 0 bases and J by 9 bases, and 9 bases separated the two germline ends. CDR3 nucleotides: TGCGCCAGCAGCCAAGATGCACTCCGTGAGCAGTTCTTC. Translating it yields CASSQDALREQFF.

This clonotype was counted a few times. The V call is TRBV6-5, the J call TRBJ2-1; the match to TRBD2 covers 11 bases. Germline V gives CDR1 MNHEY, CDR2 SVGAGI. V lost 5 bases to trimming and J lost 5 bases; unmatched junction nucleotides: 5. This CDR3 contains 15 residues. The CDR3: CASSHTSGGHNEQFF. CDR3 nucleotide sequence: TGTGCCAGCAGTCATACTAGCGGGGGCCACAATGAGCAGTTCTTC.

The chain links TRBV7-9 to TRBJ1-1, with TRBD1 matching over 8 bases. This CDR3 has 14 amino acids. V shed 6 bases, J shed 0 bases, and the junction held 3 bases outside the gene matches. Germline V gene data show CDR1 as SEHNR and CDR2 as FQNEAQ (reference sequence). The CDR3 is CASRGDRLNTEAFF. CDR3 DNA: TGTGCCAGCAGGGGGGACAGGCTGAACACTGAAGCTTTCTTT.

The rearrangement joins TRBV7-9 to TRBJ1-1; the D is unclear. Trimming removed 1 base from V and 1 base from J, with 13 bases in between. The length of the CDR3 is 16 residues. CDR1 is SEHNR, CDR2 FQNEAQ, per germline (reference sequence). The CDR3 region has the DNA TGTGCCAGCAGCTTAGGCCTTGGACTGTCGAACACTGAAGCTTTCTTT. Encoded protein: CASSLGLGLSNTEAFF.

On this clonotype: A much larger clonotype is one base distant, so this may be a read error. The chain is built from TRBV7-2 and TRBJ2-7; D not resolved. The CDR3 has 14 residues. V dropped 0 bases and J dropped 2 bases, with 8 bases sitting between them. The V gene's germline CDR1 is SGHTA and CDR2 FQGNSA. The CDR3 reads CASSLAEQTYEQYF. DNA of the CDR3: TGTGCCAGCAGCTTAGCGGAACAGACCTACGAGCAGTACTTC.

This chain connects TRBV7-9 to TRBJ2-1; 8 bases agree with TRBD1. This CDR3 contains 13 residues. The V and J ends lost 10 bases and 6 bases, in that order; junction bases with no gene match: 8. Germline CDR1 and CDR2: SEHNR and FQNEAQ (reference sequence). The CDR3 DNA reads TGTGCCATCGGACAGGGCGGCATCAATGAGCAGTTCTTC. As protein: CAIGQGGINEQFF.

Only a few counts were recorded for this clonotype. The DNA of the CDR3 is TGTGCCAGCAGTGTGGAGAGGTGGTCTACTGAGCAGTTCTTC. Its translation is CASSVERWSTEQFF. The chain combines TRBV6-1 with TRBJ2-1; no clear D gene. This CDR3 region has 14 residues. The V gene's germline CDR1 is MNHNS and CDR2 SASEGT. With 4 bases removed from V and 9 bases from J, the gap between germline ends came to 16 bases.

This chain links TRBV12-3 or TRBV12-4 with TRBJ2-7; 9 bases are shared with TRBD2. The CDR3 sequence is 17 residues long. The V gene end was trimmed by 5 bases and the J gene end by 5 bases; junction bases not matched to a gene: 16. DNA for the CDR3: TGTGCCAGCAGTCTTACCTCAATAGCGGGAGTACTTCACGAGCAGTACTTC. It translates to CASSLTSIAGVLHEQYF.

The chain combines TRBV11-2 with TRBJ2-2, with D possibly matching TRBD1 (5 bases). The CDR3 covers 14 residues. Germline V gene data show CDR1 as SGHAT and CDR2 as FQNNGV. Trimming stripped 2 bases from V and 3 bases from J, with 7 bases between. The CDR3 nucleotides are TGTGCCAGCAGCTTATGGGGCTACACCGGGGAGCTGTTTTTT. It yields the protein CASSLWGYTGELFF.

The CDR3 nucleotides are TGTGCCAGCAGCCACCTTCAGGACGGCCCATCGGGAAACACCATATATTTT. Translation: CASSHLQDGPSGNTIYF. The chain has TRBV3-1 and TRBJ1-3; D is ambiguous. This CDR3 is built from 17 residues. The V end was cut by 3 bases, the J end by 4 bases, with 19 bases between. Looked up from germline, CDR1 is LGHDT and CDR2 is YNNKEL (reference sequence).

This clonotype was observed many times. V gene TRBV20-1 combines with J gene TRBJ1-1; weak D call: TRBD1 (5 bases). This CDR3 is 15 amino acids long. In germline, CDR1 is DFQATT, CDR2 SNEGSKA (reference sequence). V gave up 0 bases and J gave up 4 bases, with 15 bases separating them. This CDR3 reads CSARDGGGPRTEAFF. The CDR3 bases are TGCAGTGCTAGAGATGGGGGAGGTCCCCGCACTGAAGCTTTCTTT.

This chain joins TRBV28 and TRBJ2-7, with a weak D call TRBD2 (6 bases). V lost 1 base, J lost 0 bases, and 16 bases lay in between. This CDR3 region has 17 residues. Germline assignment: CDR1 MDHEN and CDR2 SYDVKM. CDR3 region: CASSLLSRDGSSYEQYF. CDR3 coding DNA: TGTGCCAGCAGTTTATTAAGTCGCGACGGGAGCTCCTACGAGCAGTACTTC.

This clonotype was counted at least ten times. This rearrangement joins TRBV7-2 to TRBJ2-1; TRBD2 is a possible D gene (6 bases). This CDR3 contains 14 residues. V lost 9 bases and J lost 2, with 14 bases in between. Germline CDR1 and CDR2: SGHTA and FQGNSA. CDR3 residues: CASSRTGAYNEQFF. The CDR3 bases are TGTGCCAGTAGTAGGACGGGAGCCTACAATGAGCAGTTCTTC.

This clonotype was seen a few times. The rearrangement links TRBV7-3 to TRBJ2-5, with 7 nucleotides matching TRBD1. CDR3 size: 15 residues. J lost 5 bases, V lost 4 bases, and 10 bases had no gene match. Germline values: CDR1 SGHTA, CDR2 FQGTGA. DNA for the CDR3: TGTGCCAGCAGCTCGGCCCGTACAGGGGTGGAGACCCAGTACTTC. Encoded protein: CASSSARTGVETQYF.

The chain recombines TRBV6-5 with TRBJ2-2; TRBD2 matches 14 bases. V shed 6 bases and J 6 bases; nucleotides not matched to a gene: 3. Germline CDR1 reads MNHEY; CDR2 reads SVGAGI. There are 15 residues in the CDR3. The CDR3 reads CASSQTSGRAGELFF. CDR3 sequence (DNA): TGTGCCAGCAGCCAGACTAGCGGGAGGGCCGGGGAGCTGTTTTTT.